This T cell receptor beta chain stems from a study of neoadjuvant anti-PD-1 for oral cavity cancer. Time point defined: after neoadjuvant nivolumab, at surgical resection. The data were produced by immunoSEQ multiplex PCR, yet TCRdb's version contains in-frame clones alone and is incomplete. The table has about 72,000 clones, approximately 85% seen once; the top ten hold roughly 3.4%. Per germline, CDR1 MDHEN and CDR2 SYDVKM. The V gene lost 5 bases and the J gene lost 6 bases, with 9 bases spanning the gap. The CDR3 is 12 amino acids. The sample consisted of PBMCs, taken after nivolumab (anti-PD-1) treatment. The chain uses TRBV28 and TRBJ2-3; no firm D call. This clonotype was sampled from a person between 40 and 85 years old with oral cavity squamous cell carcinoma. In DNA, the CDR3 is TGTGCCAGCAGTGAAAAATCGGATACGCAGTATTTT. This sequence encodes CASSEKSDTQYF. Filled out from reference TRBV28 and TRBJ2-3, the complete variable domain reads DVKVTQSSRYLVKRTGEKVFLECVQDMDHENMFWYRQDPGLGLRLIYFSYDVKMKEKGDIPEGYSVSREKKERFSLILESASTNQTSMYLCASSEKSDTQYFGPGTRLTVL.